This entry describes one TCR beta chain. What it binds is not known. The data were taken from a study of cytomegalovirus exposure and HLA in healthy donors. Study-wide findings and caveats: The classifier reportedly diagnosed cytomegalovirus status with high specificity and sensitivity. Cytomegalovirus-associated TCR beta chains were listed, numbering 164. Roughly uniform sequencing depth across donors was assumed, possibly incorrectly.

Vbeta (60) and Jbeta (13) primers were used in the PCR. The authors' processing: About 11 million of the approximately 80 million unique TCR beta chains counted in a later analysis were shared. Some clones are missing from TCRdb's copy, which holds only in-frame ones; the method was immunoSEQ multiplex PCR. The D gene and trimming were derived from the DNA, and the V and J assignments and clone size from that table. The profile shows some 77,000 clones, 80% of them singletons. Germline V gives CDR1 SQVTM, CDR2 ANQGSEA. The CDR3 contains 12 residues. Trimming left V 5 bases short and J 7 bases short, with 11 bases between.

Sequenced: PBMCs. The rearrangement joins TRBV29-1 to TRBJ2-2, with D possibly TRBD2 on 5 matching bases. The sequence came from a man aged 50 or older in good health and CMV-seropositive. CDR3 loop: CSVLWAGGELFF. Here the CDR3 DNA reads TGCAGCGTTTTGTGGGCGGGCGGGGAGCTGTTTTTT.